The T cell receptor (beta chain) described here comes from a study of T-cell memory formation after mild COVID-19. Across the whole study: The two donors had largely donor-specific TCR clusters. Study conclusions and caveats: Pre-infection memory already had some responding clones, implying cross-reactive memory joined. CD4+ bias marked clones expanding day 15 to 37, unlike balanced contracting clones.

A 5'RACE reaction primed in the constant segment made cDNA libraries of TCR alpha and TCR beta, and these carried sample barcodes and UMIs. TCRdb processed the 5' RACE reads anew with MiXCR; each CDR3 protein has one entry. Of about 600,000 distinct CDR3 sequences in the sample, about 20% were seen once. Concerning this clonotype: Antigen specificity is unknown.

Sequenced sample: PBMCs or a T cell subset sorted from them (not recorded which). The receptor comes from an adult woman who had mild COVID-19 (a few samples of this study predate the infection). Cell type and time point are not known.

This chain's CDR3 is CASSTGGSNQPQHF. CDR3 sequence (DNA): TGTGCCAGCTCAACAGGGGGCTCCAATCAGCCCCAGCATTTT. The chain employs TRBV18 and TRBJ1-5; 9 bases match TRBD1. The CDR3 is 14 amino acids. Germline-derived CDR1 and CDR2 are KGHSH and LQKENI. Trimming removed 5 bases from V and 3 bases from J; junction bases left unmatched: 2.